This T cell receptor (beta chain) came from a study of patients and donors after allogeneic stem cell transplantation. TCRdb ran MiXCR on the RT-PCR reads and lists one entry per CDR3 protein. The sample contains about 40,000 distinct CDR3 sequences, roughly 30% of which appear only once. The source of this sequence is a human donor who was either an allogeneic HSCT recipient or a stem cell or donor lymphocyte infusion donor (not recorded which). It is not recorded whose cells these are; they may come from a transplant donor. The sample was blood, either unsorted or a sorted T cell fraction (not recorded which).

CDR3 residues: CASSSKIGTTQETQYF. The CDR3 DNA reads TGCGCCAGCAGCTCAAAGATTGGCACCACACAAGAGACCCAGTACTTC. V and J are TRBV5-1 and TRBJ2-5; D is unresolved. Looked up from germline, CDR1 is SGHRS and CDR2 is YFSETQ. V was pared by 3 bases and J by 2 bases, with 17 bases between. The CDR3 length is 16 residues.